The T cell receptor beta chain described here comes from a study of T cells after yellow fever vaccination. Germline V gives CDR1 DFQATT, CDR2 SNEGSKA (reference sequence). The CDR3 is 15 amino acids. The V gene lost 5 bases and the J gene lost 10 bases, with 25 bases spanning the gap. This clonotype was counted ten times or more. Its antigen is as yet unknown. The authors made TCR cDNA by 5'RACE template switching, adding a universal primer site and UMIs. TCRdb reprocessed the 5' RACE reads with MiXCR, giving one entry per CDR3 protein. The table has roughly 190,000 distinct CDR3 sequences, about 10% seen once; the top ten hold 36%. Points from the study as a whole: Among all clonotypes, a small share was observed in both CD4 and CD8 compartments. Most primary-vaccination clones reappeared after the booster (approximately 97% CD4, 85% to 90% CD8). Sorted repertoires could include abundant contaminating clonotypes from bulk cells.

The sample in question was CD8+ T cells sorted from PBMCs, obtained 15 days after the yellow fever booster vaccination. The sequence was collected from a young man who received the YFV17D yellow fever vaccine. The V call is TRBV20-1, the J call TRBJ2-3, with D possibly being TRBD1 or TRBD2 (5 bases each). In DNA, the CDR3 is TGCAGTGCTTACCGGGACCCGACTACAACCGATGCGCAGTATTTT. Its translation is CSAYRDPTTTDAQYF.